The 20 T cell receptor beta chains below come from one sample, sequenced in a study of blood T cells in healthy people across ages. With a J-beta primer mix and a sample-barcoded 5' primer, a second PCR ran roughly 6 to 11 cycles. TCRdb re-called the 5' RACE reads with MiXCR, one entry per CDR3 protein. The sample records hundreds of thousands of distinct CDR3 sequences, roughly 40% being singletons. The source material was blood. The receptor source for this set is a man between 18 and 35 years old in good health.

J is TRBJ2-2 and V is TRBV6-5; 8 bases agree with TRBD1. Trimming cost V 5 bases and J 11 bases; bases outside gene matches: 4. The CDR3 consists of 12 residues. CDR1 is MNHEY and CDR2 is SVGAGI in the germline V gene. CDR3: CASSAQGAELFF. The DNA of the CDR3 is TGTGCCAGCAGTGCGCAGGGGGCTGAGCTGTTTTTT.

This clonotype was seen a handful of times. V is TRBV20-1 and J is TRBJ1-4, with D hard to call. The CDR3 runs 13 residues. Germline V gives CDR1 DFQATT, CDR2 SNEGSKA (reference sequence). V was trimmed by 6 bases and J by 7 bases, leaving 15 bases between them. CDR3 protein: CSASEGLGEKLFF. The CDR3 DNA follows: TGCAGTGCGTCCGAGGGATTAGGTGAAAAACTGTTTTTT.

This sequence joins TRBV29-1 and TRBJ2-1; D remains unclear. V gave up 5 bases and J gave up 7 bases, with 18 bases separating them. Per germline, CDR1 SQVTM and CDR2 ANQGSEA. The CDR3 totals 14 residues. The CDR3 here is CSVWLSGSPNEQFF. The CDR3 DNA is TGCAGCGTTTGGTTGAGTGGGTCGCCGAATGAGCAGTTCTTC.

CDR3 in amino acids: CAIFPDGTGVHEQYF. The CDR3 DNA sequence: TGTGCCATCTTCCCCGACGGGACAGGGGTTCACGAGCAGTACTTC. This sequence joins TRBV10-3 and TRBJ2-4; 10 bases align to TRBD1. The last part of the DNA fits TRBJ2-7 better; the J call may be wrong. Germline V gene lookup returns CDR1 ENHRY and CDR2 SYGVKD. The CDR3 length is 15 residues.

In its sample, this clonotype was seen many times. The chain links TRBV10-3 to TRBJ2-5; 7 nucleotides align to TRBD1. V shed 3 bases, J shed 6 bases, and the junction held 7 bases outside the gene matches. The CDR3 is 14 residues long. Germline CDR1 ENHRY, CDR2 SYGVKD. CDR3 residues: CAISDRGQSQTQYF. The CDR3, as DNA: TGTGCCATCAGTGACCGGGGACAGTCGCAGACCCAGTACTTC.

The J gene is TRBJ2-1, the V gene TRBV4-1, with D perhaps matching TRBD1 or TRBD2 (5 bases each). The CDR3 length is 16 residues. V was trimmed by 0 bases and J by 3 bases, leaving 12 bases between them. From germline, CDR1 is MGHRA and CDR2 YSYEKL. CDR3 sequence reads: CASSQERDGNYNEQFF. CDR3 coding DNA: TGCGCCAGCAGCCAAGAAAGGGACGGGAACTACAATGAGCAGTTCTTC.

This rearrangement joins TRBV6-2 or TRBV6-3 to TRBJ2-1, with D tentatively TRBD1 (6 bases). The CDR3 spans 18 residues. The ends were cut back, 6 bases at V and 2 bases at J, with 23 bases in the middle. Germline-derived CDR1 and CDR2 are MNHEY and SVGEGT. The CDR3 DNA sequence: TGTGCCAGCAGGAAATCCGCCTTTACAGGGTATCCCTACAATGAGCAGTTCTTC. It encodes CASRKSAFTGYPYNEQFF.

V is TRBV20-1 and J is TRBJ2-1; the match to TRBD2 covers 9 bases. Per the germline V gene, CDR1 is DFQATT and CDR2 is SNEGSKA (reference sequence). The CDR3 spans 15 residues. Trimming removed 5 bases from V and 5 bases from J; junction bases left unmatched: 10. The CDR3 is CSAGVYSGGDNEQFF. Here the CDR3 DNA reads TGCAGTGCTGGAGTCTATAGCGGGGGAGACAATGAGCAGTTCTTC.

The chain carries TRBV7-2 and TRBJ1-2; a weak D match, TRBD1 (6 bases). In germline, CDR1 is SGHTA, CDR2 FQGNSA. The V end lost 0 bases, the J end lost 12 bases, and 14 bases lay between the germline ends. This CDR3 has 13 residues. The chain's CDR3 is CASSLATAGAHTF. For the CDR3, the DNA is TGTGCCAGCAGCTTAGCTACGGCAGGGGCCCACACCTTC.

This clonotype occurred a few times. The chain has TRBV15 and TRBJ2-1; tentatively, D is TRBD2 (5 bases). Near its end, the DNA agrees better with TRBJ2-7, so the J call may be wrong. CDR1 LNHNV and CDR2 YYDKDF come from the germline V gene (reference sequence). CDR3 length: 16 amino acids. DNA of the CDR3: TGTGCCACCAGCGCGGCGGGCCGCTCTTCCTACAATGAGCAGTACTTC. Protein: CATSAAGRSSYNEQYF.

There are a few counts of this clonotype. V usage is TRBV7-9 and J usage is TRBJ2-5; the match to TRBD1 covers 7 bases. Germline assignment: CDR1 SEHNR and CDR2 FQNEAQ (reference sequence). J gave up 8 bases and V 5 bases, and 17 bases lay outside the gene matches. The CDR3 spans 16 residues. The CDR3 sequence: CASSQEQGSARRTQYF. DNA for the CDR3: TGTGCCAGCAGCCAGGAACAGGGGTCCGCAAGACGCACCCAGTACTTC. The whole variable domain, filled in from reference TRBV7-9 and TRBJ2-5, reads DTGVSQNPRHKITKRGQNVTFRCDPISEHNRLYWYRQTLGQGPEFLTYFQNEAQLEKSRLLSDRFSAERPKGSFSTLEIQRTEQGDSAMYLCASSQEQGSARRTQYFGPGTRLLVL.

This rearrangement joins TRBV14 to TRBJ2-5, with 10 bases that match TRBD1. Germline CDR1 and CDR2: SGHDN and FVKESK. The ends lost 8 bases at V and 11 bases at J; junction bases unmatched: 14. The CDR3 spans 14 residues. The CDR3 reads CASAGQGVGNEQYF. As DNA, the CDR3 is TGTGCCAGCGCAGGACAGGGGGTCGGTAATGAGCAGTACTTC.

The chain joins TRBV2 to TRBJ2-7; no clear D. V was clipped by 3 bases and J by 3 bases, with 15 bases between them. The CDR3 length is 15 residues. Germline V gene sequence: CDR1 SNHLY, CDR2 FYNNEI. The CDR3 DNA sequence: TGTGCCAGCAGTGACCCTACGGGTGGGAACTACGAGCAGTACTTC. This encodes CASSDPTGGNYEQYF.

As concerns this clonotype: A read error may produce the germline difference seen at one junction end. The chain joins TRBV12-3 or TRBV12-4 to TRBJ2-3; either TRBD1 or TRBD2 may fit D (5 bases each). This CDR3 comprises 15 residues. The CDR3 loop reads CASSHDGASTDRQYF. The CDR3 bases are TGTGCCAGCAGTCACGACGGGGCTAGCACAGATAGGCAGTATTTT.

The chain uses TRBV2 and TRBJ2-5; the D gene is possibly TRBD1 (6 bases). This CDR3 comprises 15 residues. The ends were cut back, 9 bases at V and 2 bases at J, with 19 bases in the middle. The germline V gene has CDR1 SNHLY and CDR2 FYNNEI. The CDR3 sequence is CARGAVRGLQETQYF. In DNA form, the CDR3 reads TGTGCCAGAGGGGCCGTCAGGGGCTTACAAGAGACCCAGTACTTC.

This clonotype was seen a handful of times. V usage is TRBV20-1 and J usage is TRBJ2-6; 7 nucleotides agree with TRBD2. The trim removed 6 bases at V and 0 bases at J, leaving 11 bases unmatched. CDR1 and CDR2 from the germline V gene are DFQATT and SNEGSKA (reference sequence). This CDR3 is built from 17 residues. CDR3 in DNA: TGCAGTGCGCACCTCAGGGAGGGTCCCTCTGGGGCCAACGTCCTGACTTTC. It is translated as CSAHLREGPSGANVLTF.

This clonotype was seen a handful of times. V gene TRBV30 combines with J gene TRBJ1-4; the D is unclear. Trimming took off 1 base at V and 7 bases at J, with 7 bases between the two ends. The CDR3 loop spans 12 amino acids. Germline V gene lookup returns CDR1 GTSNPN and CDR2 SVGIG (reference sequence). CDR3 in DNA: TGTGCCTGGAGTGAGAACAGTGAAAAACTGTTTTTT. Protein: CAWSENSEKLFF.

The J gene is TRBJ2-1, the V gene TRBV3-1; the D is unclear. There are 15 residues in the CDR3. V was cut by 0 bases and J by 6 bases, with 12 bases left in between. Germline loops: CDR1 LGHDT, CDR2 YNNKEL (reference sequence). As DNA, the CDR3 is TGTGCCAGCAGCCAAGATCTGGGTAGATTCAATGAGCAGTTCTTC. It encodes CASSQDLGRFNEQFF.

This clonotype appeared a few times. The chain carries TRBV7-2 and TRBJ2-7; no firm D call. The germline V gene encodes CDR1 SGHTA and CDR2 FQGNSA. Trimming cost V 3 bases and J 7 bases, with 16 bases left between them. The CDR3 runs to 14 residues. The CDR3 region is CASSFMGPSNEQYF. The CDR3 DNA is TGTGCCAGCAGCTTCATGGGCCCCTCCAATGAGCAGTACTTC.

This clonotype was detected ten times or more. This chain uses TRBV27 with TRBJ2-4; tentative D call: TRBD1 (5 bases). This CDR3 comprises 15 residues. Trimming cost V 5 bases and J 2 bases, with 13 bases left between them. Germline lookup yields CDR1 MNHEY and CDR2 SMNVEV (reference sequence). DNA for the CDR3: TGTGCCAGCAGTCCCAGGGTTGGGACCAAAAACATTCAGTACTTC. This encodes CASSPRVGTKNIQYF.